This T cell receptor beta chain was captured in a study of blood T cell repertoires in COVID-19. Germline CDR1 and CDR2: SGHRS and YFSETQ. Trimming took 1 base from V and 5 from J; bases not matched to a gene: 3. CDR3 length: 15 amino acids. Produced via immunoSEQ multiplex PCR; TCRdb's table is partial and in-frame only. Of roughly 160,000 clones in the sample, more than 75% were seen once. The clonotype was recovered from a man aged 18 to 35 with acute or convalescent COVID-19. The chain is built from TRBV5-1 and TRBJ2-1; TRBD2 aligns across 10 bases. The sample was peripheral blood. The CDR3 loop reads CASSLRLAGDNEQFF. The CDR3 DNA sequence: TGCGCCAGCAGCTTGAGGCTAGCGGGAGACAATGAGCAGTTCTTC.